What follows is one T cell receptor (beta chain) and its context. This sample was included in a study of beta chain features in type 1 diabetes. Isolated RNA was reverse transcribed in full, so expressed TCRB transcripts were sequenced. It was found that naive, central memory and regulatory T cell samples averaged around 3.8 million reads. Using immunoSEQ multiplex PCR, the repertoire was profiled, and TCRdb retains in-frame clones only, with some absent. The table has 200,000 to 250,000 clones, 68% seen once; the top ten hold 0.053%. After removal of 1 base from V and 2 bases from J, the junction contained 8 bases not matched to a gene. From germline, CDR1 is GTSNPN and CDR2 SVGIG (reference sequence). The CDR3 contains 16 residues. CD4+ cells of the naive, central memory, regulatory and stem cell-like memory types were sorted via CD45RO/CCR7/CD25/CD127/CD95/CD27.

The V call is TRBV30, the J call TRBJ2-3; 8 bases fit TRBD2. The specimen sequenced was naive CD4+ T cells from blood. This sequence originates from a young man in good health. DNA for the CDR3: TGTGCCTGGAGTGCCCGGTCGGGACTAGTCACAGATACGCAGTATTTT. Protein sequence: CAWSARSGLVTDTQYF.